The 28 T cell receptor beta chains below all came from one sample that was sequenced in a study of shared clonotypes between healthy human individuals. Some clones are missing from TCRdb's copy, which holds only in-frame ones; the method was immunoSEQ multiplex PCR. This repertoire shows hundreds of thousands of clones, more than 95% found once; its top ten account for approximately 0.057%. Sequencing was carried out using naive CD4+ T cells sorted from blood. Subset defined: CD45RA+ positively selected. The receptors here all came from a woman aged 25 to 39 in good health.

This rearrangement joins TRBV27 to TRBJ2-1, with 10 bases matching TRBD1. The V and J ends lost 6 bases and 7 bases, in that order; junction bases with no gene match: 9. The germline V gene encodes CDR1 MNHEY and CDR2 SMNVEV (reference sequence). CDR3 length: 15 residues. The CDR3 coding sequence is TGTGCCAGCAGACCAGGGACAGGGGCTAGGAATGAGCAGTTCTTC. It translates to CASRPGTGARNEQFF.

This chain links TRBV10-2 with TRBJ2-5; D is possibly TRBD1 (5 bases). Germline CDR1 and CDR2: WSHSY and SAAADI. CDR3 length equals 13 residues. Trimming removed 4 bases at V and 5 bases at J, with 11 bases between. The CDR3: CASSGSGQETQYF. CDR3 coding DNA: TGCGCCAGCAGTGGCTCAGGGCAGGAGACCCAGTACTTC.

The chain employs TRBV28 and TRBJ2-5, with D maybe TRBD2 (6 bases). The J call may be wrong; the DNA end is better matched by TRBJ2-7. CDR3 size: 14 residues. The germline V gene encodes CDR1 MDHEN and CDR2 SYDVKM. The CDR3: CASKPWREVYEQYF. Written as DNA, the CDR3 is TGTGCCAGCAAGCCCTGGCGGGAAGTCTACGAGCAGTACTTC.

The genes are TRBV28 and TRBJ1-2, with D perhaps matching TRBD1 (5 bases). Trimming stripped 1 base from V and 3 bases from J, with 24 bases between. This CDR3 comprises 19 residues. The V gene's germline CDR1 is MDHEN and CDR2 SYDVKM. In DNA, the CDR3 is TGTGCCAGCAGTTTATTCTTCGGGCGAGGGGCGGGGGGAGACTATGGCTACACCTTC. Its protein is CASSLFFGRGAGGDYGYTF.

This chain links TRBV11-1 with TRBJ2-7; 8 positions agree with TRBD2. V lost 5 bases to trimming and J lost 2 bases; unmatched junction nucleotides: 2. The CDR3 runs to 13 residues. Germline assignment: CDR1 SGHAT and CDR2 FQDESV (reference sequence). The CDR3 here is CASSPGGAYEQYF. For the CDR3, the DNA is TGTGCCAGCAGCCCGGGGGGGGCCTACGAGCAGTACTTC.

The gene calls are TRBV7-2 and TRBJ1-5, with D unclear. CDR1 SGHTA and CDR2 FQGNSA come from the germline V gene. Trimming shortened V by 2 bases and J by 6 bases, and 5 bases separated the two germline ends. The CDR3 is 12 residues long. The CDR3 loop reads CASSLFPQPQHF. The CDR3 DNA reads TGTGCCAGCAGCTTATTTCCTCAGCCCCAGCATTTT.

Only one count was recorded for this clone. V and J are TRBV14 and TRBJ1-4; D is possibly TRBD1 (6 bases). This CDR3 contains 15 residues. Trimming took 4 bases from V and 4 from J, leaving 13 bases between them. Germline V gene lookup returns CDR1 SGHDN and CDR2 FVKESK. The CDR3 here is CASSPLGGLNEKLFF. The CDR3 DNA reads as TGTGCCAGCAGCCCCCTGGGGGGCCTTAATGAAAAACTGTTTTTT.

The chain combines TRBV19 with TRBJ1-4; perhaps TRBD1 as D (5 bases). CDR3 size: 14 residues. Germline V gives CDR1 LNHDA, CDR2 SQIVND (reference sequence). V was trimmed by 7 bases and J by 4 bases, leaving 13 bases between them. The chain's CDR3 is CASTTGPINEKLFF. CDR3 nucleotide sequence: TGTGCCAGTACCACGGGACCGATTAATGAAAAACTGTTTTTT.

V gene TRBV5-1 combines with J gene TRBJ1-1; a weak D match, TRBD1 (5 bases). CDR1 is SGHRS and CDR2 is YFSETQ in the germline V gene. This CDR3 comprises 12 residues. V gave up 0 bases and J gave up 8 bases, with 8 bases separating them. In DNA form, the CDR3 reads TGCGCCAGCAGCTTGGTGGGGGGAGAAGCTTTCTTT. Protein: CASSLVGGEAFF. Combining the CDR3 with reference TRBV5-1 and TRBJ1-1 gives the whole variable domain KAGVTQTPRYLIKTRGQQVTLSCSPISGHRSVSWYQQTPGQGLQFLFEYFSETQRNKGNFPGRFSGRQFSNSRSEMNVSTLELGDSALYLCASSLVGGEAFFGQGTRLTVV.

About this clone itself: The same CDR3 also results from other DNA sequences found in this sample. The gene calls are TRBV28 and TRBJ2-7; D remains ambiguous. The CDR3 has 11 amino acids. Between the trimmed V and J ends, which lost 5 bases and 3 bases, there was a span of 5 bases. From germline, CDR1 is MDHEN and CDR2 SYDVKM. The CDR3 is CASSLNYEQYF. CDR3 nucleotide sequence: TGTGCCAGCAGTCTCAACTACGAGCAGTACTTC.

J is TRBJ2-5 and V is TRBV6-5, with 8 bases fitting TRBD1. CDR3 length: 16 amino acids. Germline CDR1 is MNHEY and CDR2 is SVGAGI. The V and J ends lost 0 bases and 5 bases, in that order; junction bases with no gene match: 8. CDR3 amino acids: CASSYSMTQGAETQYF. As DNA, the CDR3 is TGTGCCAGCAGTTACTCGATGACTCAGGGGGCCGAGACCCAGTACTTC.

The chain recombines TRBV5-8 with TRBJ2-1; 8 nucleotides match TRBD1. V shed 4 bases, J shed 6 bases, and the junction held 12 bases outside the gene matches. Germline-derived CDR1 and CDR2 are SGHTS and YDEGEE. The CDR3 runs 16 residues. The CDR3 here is CASSPQTGGHPNEQFF. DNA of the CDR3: TGTGCCAGCAGCCCCCAAACAGGGGGTCATCCCAATGAGCAGTTCTTC.

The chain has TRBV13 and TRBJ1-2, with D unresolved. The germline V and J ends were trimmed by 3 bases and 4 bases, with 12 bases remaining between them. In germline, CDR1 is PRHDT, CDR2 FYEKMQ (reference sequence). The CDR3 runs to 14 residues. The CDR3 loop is CASSLRESAYGYTF. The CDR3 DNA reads TGTGCCAGCAGCTTGCGGGAGTCAGCCTATGGCTACACCTTC.

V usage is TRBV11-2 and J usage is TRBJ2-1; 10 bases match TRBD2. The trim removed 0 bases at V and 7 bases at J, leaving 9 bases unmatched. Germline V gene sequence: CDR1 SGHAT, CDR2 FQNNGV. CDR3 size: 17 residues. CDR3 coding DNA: TGTGCCAGCAGCTTAGATCCAGGGCTAGCGGGAGTGAATGAGCAGTTCTTC. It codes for CASSLDPGLAGVNEQFF.

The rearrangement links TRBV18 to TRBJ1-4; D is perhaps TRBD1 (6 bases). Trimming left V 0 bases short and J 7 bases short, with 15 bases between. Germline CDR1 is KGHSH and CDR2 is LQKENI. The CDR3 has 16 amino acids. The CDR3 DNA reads TGTGCCAGCTCACCACCGGGACAAGGAATGTTTGAAAAACTGTTTTTT. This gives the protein CASSPPGQGMFEKLFF.

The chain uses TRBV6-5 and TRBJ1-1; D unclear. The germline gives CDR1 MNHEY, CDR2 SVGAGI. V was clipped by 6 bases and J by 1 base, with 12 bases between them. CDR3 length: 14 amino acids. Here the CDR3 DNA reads TGTGCCAGCAGAGGAGGGCGCGAGAACACTGAAGCTTTCTTT. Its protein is CASRGGRENTEAFF.

The CDR3 spells CASKPGGPDEPQHF. As DNA, the CDR3 is TGTGCCAGCAAGCCCGGGGGGCCGGACGAGCCCCAGCATTTT. V usage is TRBV6-6 and J usage is TRBJ1-5; D perhaps matches TRBD1 (6 bases). Trimming left V 7 bases short and J 8 bases short, with 18 bases between. Germline loops: CDR1 MNHNY, CDR2 SVGAGI (reference sequence). The CDR3 covers 14 residues.

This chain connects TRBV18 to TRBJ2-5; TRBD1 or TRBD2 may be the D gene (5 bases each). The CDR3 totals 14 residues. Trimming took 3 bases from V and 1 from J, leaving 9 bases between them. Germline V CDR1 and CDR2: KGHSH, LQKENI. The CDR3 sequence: CASSPRGPQETQYF. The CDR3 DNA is TGTGCCAGCTCACCGAGGGGACCCCAAGAGACCCAGTACTTC.

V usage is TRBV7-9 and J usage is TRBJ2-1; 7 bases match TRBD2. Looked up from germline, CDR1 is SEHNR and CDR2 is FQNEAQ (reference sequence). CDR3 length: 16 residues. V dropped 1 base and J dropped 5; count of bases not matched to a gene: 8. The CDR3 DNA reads TGTGCCAGCAGCTTAGTGGCGGGAGTGTACCACAATGAGCAGTTCTTC. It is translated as CASSLVAGVYHNEQFF.

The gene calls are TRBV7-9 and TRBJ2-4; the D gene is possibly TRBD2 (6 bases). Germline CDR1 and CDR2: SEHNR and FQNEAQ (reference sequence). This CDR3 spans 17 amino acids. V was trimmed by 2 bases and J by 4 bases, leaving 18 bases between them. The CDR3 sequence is CASSLMWEELGKNIQYF. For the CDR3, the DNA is TGTGCCAGCAGCTTAATGTGGGAGGAACTAGGTAAAAACATTCAGTACTTC.

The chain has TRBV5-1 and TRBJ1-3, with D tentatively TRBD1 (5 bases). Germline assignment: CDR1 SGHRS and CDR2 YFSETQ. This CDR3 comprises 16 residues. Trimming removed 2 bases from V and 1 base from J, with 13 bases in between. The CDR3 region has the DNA TGCGCCAGCAGCTTCCAGGGACTCGAGTCTGGAAACACCATATATTTT. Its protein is CASSFQGLESGNTIYF.

CDR3 loop: CAWSESNTGELFF. CDR3 bases: TGTGCCTGGAGCGAGAGTAACACCGGGGAGCTGTTTTTT. The chain uses TRBV30 and TRBJ2-2; no clear D gene. Trimming stripped 3 bases from V and 2 bases from J, with 7 bases between. CDR1 GTSNPN and CDR2 SVGIG come from the germline V gene (reference sequence). The CDR3 spans 13 residues. The whole variable domain, remainder taken from reference TRBV30 and TRBJ2-2, is SQTIHQWPATLVQPVGSPLSLECTVEGTSNPNLYWYRQAAGRGLQLLFYSVGIGQISSEVPQNLSASRPQDRQFILSSKKLLLSDSGFYLCAWSESNTGELFFGEGSRLTVL.

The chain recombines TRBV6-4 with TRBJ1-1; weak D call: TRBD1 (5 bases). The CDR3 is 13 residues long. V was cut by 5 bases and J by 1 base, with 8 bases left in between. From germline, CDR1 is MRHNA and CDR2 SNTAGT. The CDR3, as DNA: TGTGCCAGCAGTAACACAGGGAACACTGAAGCTTTCTTT. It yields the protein CASSNTGNTEAFF.

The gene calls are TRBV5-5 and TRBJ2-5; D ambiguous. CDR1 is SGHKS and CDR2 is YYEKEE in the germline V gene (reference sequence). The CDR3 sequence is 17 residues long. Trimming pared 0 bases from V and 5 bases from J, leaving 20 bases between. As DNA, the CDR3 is TGTGCCAGCAGCTTGGGTTTTCGCGGCCCCCTGCGGGAGACCCAGTACTTC. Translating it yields CASSLGFRGPLRETQYF. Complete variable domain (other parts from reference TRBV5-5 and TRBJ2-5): DAGVTQSPTHLIKTRGQQVTLRCSPISGHKSVSWYQQVLGQGPQFIFQYYEKEERGRGNFPDRFSARQFPNYSSELNVNALLLGDSALYLCASSLGFRGPLRETQYFGPGTRLLVL.

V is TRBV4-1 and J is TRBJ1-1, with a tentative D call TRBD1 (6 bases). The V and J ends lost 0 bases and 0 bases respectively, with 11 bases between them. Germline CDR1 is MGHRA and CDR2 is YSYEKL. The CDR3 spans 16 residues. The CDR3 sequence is CASSQERGGVNTEAFF. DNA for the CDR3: TGCGCCAGCAGCCAAGAGAGGGGGGGGGTGAACACTGAAGCTTTCTTT.

The chain's CDR3 is CASSLKGPASYEQYF. The CDR3 DNA sequence: TGTGCCAGCAGCTTGAAGGGCCCGGCTTCCTACGAGCAGTACTTC. This rearrangement joins TRBV5-4 to TRBJ2-7; D remains ambiguous. In germline, CDR1 is SGHNT, CDR2 YYREEE (reference sequence). V lost 1 base to trimming and J lost 1 base, with 12 bases between them. The CDR3 is 15 amino acids.

The CDR3 nucleotides are TGCGCCAGCAGTCTTCAGGGCCTTGAGGATAACACCATATATTTT. Its translation is CASSLQGLEDNTIYF. This chain links TRBV10-2 with TRBJ1-3, with TRBD1 as a possible D gene (5 bases). The CDR3 is 15 residues long. CDR1 is WSHSY and CDR2 is SAAADI in the germline V gene. Trimming removed 5 bases at V and 7 bases at J, with 18 bases between.

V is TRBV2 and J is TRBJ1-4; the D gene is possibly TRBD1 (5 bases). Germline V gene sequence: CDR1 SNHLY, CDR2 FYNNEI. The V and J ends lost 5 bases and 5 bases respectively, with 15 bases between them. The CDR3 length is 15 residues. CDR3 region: CASSSQGPVNEKLFF. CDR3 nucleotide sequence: TGTGCCAGCAGTTCTCAGGGTCCGGTAAATGAAAAACTGTTTTTT.